This TCR beta chain was sequenced during a study of blood T cell repertoires in COVID-19. Clones were sequenced by immunoSEQ multiplex PCR, and TCRdb holds only the in-frame ones, with some missing. The table includes approximately 100,000 clones, more than 75% detected once. Germline CDR1 and CDR2: KGHSH and LQKENI. The CDR3 spans 14 residues. V lost 4 bases, J lost 0 bases, and 3 bases stayed unmatched. The sample taken for sequencing was peripheral blood. The origin of this receptor is a human donor in a cohort sampled during active COVID-19. V gene TRBV18 combines with J gene TRBJ2-7; 7 bases fit TRBD2. The CDR3 sequence: CASSRGGGSYEQYF. The CDR3, as DNA: TGTGCCAGCTCACGGGGGGGAGGCTCCTACGAGCAGTACTTC.